This T cell receptor (beta chain) is drawn from a study of siplizumab effects on memory and regulatory T cells. Sequencing used immunoSEQ multiplex PCR; TCRdb keeps in-frame clones, though not all of them. The sample contains approximately 100,000 clones, about 95% of which appear only once. The CDR3 loop spans 15 amino acids. V lost 2 bases and J lost 0, with 8 bases in between. The germline V gene encodes CDR1 MNHNY and CDR2 SVGAGI (reference sequence). What was sequenced was Tregs sorted from blood. This sequence joins TRBV6-6 and TRBJ1-3; no clear D. The origin of this receptor is a human donor in good health. CDR3 bases: TGTGCCAGCAGTTACGTTGGCAGCTCTGGAAACACCATATATTTT. It translates to CASSYVGSSGNTIYF.